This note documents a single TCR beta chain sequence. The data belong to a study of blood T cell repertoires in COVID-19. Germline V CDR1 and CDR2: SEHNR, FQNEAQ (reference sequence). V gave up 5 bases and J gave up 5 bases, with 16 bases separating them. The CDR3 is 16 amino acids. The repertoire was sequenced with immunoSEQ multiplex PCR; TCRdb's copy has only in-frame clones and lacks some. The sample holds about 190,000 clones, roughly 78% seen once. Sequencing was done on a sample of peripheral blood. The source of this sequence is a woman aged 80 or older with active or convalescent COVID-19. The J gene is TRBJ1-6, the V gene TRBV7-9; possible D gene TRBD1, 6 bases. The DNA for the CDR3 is TGTGCCAGCAGCCCACAGGGATCGTTACATAATTCACCCCTCCACTTT. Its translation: CASSPQGSLHNSPLHF.